The sequence of this TCR beta chain was determined in a study of human T cells and chemical hapten exposure. This clonotype was detected a few times. Time point given: patch test 1, 2 weeks after DPC sensitization. The treatment here: therapeutic diphenylcyclopropenone sensitization with weekly scalp DPC. Venepuncture was done earlier than the placement of each patch test. MiXCR was run by TCRdb on the RACE reads, yielding one entry per CDR3 protein. The top ten hold approximately 6.7% of the sample, which has some 180,000 distinct CDR3 sequences, about 22% seen once. The CDR3 extends over 16 amino acids. CDR1 and CDR2 (germline): LGHNA, YNFKEQ. The ends lost 0 bases at V and 7 bases at J; junction bases unmatched: 7.

The source material was whole blood, sampled in connection with sensitization to the hapten diphenylcyclopropenone (DPC). The chain joins TRBV4-2 to TRBJ2-7; TRBD2 aligns across 12 bases. This TCR came from a woman in her 50s with alopecia areata. Some clones in this sample may be carry-over from other donors' samples. The CDR3 DNA sequence: TGTGCCAGCAGCCAAGAAAACCTAGCGGGAGGGGATGAGCAGTACTTC. This sequence encodes CASSQENLAGGDEQYF.